The source of this T cell receptor (beta chain) is a study of T cell repertoires in cytomegalovirus infection. Findings and limits, study-wide: HLA-C-restricted CMV-specific TCR beta clonotypes prevailed in the ex vivo response.

MiXCR, run by TCRdb on the reads, gives a single entry per CDR3 protein. The sample includes a few hundred thousand distinct CDR3 sequences, about a sixth seen only once; the top ten take 8.5% to 10%. This clonotype has more than one count but fewer than ten. What it binds is not known. Germline V gives CDR1 SGHVT, CDR2 SQSDAQ. Between the trimmed V and J ends, which lost 5 bases and 3 bases, there was a span of 10 bases. The CDR3 covers 14 residues. This sequence was found in a human donor in good health (CMV status not recorded). Some clones in this sample may be carry-over from other donors' samples. This sequence joins TRBV7-4 and TRBJ2-2; perhaps TRBD1 as D (6 bases). Source material: PBMCs. The CDR3 nucleotides are TGTGCCAGCAGCCCCAACAGGGACACCGGGGAGCTGTTTTTT. It is translated as CASSPNRDTGELFF.